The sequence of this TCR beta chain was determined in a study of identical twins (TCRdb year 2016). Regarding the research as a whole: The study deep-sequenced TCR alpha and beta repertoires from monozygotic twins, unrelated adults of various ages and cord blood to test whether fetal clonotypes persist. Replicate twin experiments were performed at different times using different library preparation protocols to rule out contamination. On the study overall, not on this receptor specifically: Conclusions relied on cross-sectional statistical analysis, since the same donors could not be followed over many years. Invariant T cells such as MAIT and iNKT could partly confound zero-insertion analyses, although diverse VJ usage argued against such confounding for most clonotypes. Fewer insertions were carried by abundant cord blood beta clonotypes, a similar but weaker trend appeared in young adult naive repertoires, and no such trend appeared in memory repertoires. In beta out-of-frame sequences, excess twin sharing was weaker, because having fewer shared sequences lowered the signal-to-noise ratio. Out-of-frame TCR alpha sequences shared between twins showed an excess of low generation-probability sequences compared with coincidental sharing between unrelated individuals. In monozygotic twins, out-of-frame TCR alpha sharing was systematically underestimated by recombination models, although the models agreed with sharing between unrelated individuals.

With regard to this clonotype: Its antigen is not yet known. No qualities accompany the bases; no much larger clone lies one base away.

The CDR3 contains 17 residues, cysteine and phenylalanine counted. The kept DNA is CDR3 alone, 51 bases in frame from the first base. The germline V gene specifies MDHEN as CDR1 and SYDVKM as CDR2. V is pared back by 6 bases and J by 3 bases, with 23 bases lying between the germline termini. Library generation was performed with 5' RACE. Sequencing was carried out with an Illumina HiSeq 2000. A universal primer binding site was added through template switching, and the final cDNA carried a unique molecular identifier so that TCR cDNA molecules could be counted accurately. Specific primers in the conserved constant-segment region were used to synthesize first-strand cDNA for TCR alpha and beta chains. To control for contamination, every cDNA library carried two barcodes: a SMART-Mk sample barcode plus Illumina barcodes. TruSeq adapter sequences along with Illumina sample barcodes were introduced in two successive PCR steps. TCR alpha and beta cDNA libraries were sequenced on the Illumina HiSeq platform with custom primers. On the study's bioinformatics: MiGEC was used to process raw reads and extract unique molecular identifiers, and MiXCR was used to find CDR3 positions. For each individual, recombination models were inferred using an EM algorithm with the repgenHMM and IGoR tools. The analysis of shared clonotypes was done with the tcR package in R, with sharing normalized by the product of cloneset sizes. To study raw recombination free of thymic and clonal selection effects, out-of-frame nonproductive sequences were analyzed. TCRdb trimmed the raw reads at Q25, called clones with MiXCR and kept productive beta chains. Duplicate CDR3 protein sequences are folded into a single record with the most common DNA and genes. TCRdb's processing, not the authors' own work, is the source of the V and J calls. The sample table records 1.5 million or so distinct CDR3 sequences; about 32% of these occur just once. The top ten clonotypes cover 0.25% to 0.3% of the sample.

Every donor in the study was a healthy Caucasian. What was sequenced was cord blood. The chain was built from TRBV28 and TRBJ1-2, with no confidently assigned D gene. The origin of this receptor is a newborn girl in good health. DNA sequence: TGTGCCAGCAGCCTCTCCAGGTCTTTTCTCGGGGACTATGGCTACACCTTC. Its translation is CASSLSRSFLGDYGYTF.